Following are 26 T cell receptor beta chains from one sample sequenced in a study of Ad26.COV2.S vaccination and SARS-CoV-2 variants. Treatment here: approximately 18 received Ad26.COV2.S at low or high dose, single or two shots; a few received placebo; per-sample allocation not given. Collection of samples fell on day 63 after the first vaccine or placebo injection. Clones were sequenced by immunoSEQ multiplex PCR, and TCRdb holds only the in-frame ones, with some missing. This sample yields about 320,000 clones, of which about nine tenths are seen a single time; 5.5% belongs to the top ten. The material sequenced was peripheral blood, taken in a trial of Ad26.COV2.S vaccine versus placebo. The receptors were sampled from a person aged 18 to 59 who received the Ad26.COV2.S COVID-19 vaccine or a placebo.

The CDR3 loop reads CASSLSGPADTQYF. The CDR3 DNA reads as TGCGCCAGCAGCTTGTCGGGCCCGGCGGATACGCAGTATTTT. The chain combines TRBV5-1 with TRBJ2-3; no firm D call. Trimming removed 1 base from V and 6 bases from J, with 12 bases in between. Germline V gives CDR1 SGHRS, CDR2 YFSETQ. This CDR3 contains 14 residues.

This clone was observed a handful of times. The chain combines TRBV6-2 or TRBV6-3 with TRBJ1-5, with a weak D call TRBD1 (5 bases). This CDR3 has 16 amino acids. V was cut by 0 bases and J by 2 bases, with 11 bases left in between. CDR1 is MNHEY, CDR2 SVGEGT, per germline. For the CDR3, the DNA is TGTGCCAGCAGTTACTCATTCAGGGCGGGCAATCAGCCCCAGCATTTT. Protein: CASSYSFRAGNQPQHF.

This chain uses TRBV12-3 or TRBV12-4 with TRBJ1-2; TRBD1 might be the D (5 bases). Trimming took 4 bases from V and 8 from J, leaving 14 bases between them. This CDR3 has 13 amino acids. CDR3 in amino acids: CASSWTSFDGYTF. In DNA, the CDR3 is TGTGCCAGCAGTTGGACAAGTTTCGACGGCTACACCTTC.

This chain connects TRBV28 to TRBJ2-7; D call uncertain. The germline V gene has CDR1 MDHEN and CDR2 SYDVKM. Trimming stripped 6 bases from V and 2 bases from J, with 8 bases between. The CDR3 runs to 12 residues. CDR3 protein: CASRGGTYEQYV. Here the CDR3 DNA reads TGTGCCAGCAGGGGCGGAACCTACGAGCAGTACGTC.

CDR3 loop: CASSSTGLRTEAFF. The CDR3 nucleotides are TGTGCCAGCAGCTCTACAGGGCTCAGGACTGAAGCTTTCTTT. The chain recombines TRBV11-3 with TRBJ1-1; maybe TRBD1 (6 bases). The CDR3 totals 14 residues. V was pared by 4 bases and J by 5 bases, with 14 bases between. The germline V gene encodes CDR1 SGHNT and CDR2 YENEEA.

The genes are TRBV3-1 (or the pseudogene TRBV3-2) and TRBJ2-3; TRBD2 matches at 9 bases. Germline loops: CDR1 LGHDT, CDR2 YNNKEL (reference sequence). The CDR3 runs to 16 residues. J gave up 7 bases and V 1 base, and 9 bases lay outside the gene matches. The CDR3 loop reads CASSQAGRGGVHTQYF. The CDR3 DNA is TGTGCCAGCAGCCAAGCAGGGCGGGGGGGCGTCCATACGCAGTATTTT.

This clone was counted once. The gene calls are TRBV5-4 and TRBJ2-3, with unresolved D. V was pared by 0 bases and J by 6 bases, with 11 bases between. Germline loops: CDR1 SGHNT, CDR2 YYREEE (reference sequence). CDR3 length: 14 amino acids. This CDR3 is CASSLVALDDTQYF. Written as DNA, the CDR3 is TGTGCCAGCAGCTTGGTGGCCCTCGACGATACGCAGTATTTT.

The chain has TRBV7-2 and TRBJ1-1; D gene unclear. The CDR3 is 13 residues long. The V gene lost 3 bases and the J gene lost 1 base, with 6 bases spanning the gap. Germline-derived CDR1 and CDR2 are SGHTA and FQGNSA. For the CDR3, the DNA is TGTGCCAGCAGCTTCCTCCAGAACACTGAAGCTTTCTTT. Protein sequence: CASSFLQNTEAFF.

The V call is TRBV1, the J call TRBJ2-1; the table's D call of TRBD2 was not tested on the DNA. TRBV1 is a pseudogene locus. The CDR3 sequence is 16 residues long. The CDR3 DNA sequence: TGCACCAGCAGCCAAGAAACTAGCGGGGGTTACAATGAGCAGTTCTTC. Its protein is CTSSQETSGGYNEQFF.

V usage is TRBV14 and J usage is TRBJ2-1; TRBD2 might be the D (6 bases). V was cut by 0 bases and J by 3 bases, with 15 bases left in between. CDR1 is SGHDN, CDR2 FVKESK, per germline. The CDR3 consists of 17 residues. CDR3 sequence reads: CASSQDTRDSIYNEQFF. DNA of the CDR3: TGTGCCAGCAGCCAAGACACCCGGGACTCGATCTACAATGAGCAGTTCTTC.

The chain has TRBV27 and TRBJ2-2, with 8 nucleotides matching TRBD2. The CDR3 extends over 15 amino acids. Germline CDR1 MNHEY, CDR2 SMNVEV (reference sequence). V was clipped by 3 bases and J by 6 bases; unmatched bases: 6. This CDR3 is CASSFSRLAPGELFF. In DNA form, the CDR3 reads TGTGCCAGCAGTTTCTCAAGACTAGCGCCCGGGGAGCTGTTTTTT.

The chain carries TRBV10-3 and TRBJ2-5, with 13 bases identical to TRBD2. CDR1 is ENHRY and CDR2 is SYGVKD in the germline V gene. The CDR3 is 15 amino acids. Losses at the gene ends were 7 bases for V and 2 bases for J; bases not matched to a gene: 4. CDR3 in amino acids: CAIKGLAGVQETQYF. The CDR3 bases are TGTGCCATCAAAGGACTAGCGGGGGTGCAAGAGACCCAGTACTTC.

The V and J genes are TRBV7-2 and TRBJ2-2; D remains unclear. From germline, CDR1 is SGHTA and CDR2 FQGNSA. This CDR3 contains 13 residues. V lost 1 base and J 6 bases, leaving 6 bases between the germline ends. The CDR3 reads CASSLVVAGELFF. The CDR3 DNA reads as TGTGCCAGCAGCTTAGTGGTAGCCGGGGAGCTGTTTTTT.

The V call is TRBV7-9, the J call TRBJ1-6, with 8 positions matching TRBD1. The CDR3 runs 15 residues. Germline V gene sequence: CDR1 SEHNR, CDR2 FQNEAQ (reference sequence). Germline trimming cut 1 base from V and 9 bases from J; bases unmatched to any gene: 5. CDR3 sequence (DNA): TGTGCCAGCAGCTTAGTAACAGGGGGGGGTTCACCCCTCCACTTT. Its protein is CASSLVTGGGSPLHF.

V gene TRBV7-9 combines with J gene TRBJ1-1; no clear D gene. Trimming stripped 7 bases from V and 8 bases from J, with 23 bases between. CDR1 and CDR2 (germline): SEHNR, FQNEAQ (reference sequence). The CDR3 runs to 15 residues. Written as DNA, the CDR3 is TGTGCCAGCACCCCTAAAGAATGGCCCCCCCAAGAAGCTTTCTTT. Amino acid sequence: CASTPKEWPPQEAFF.

This clone has a handful of counts. This chain uses TRBV7-9 with TRBJ1-4, with D possibly matching TRBD1 (6 bases). This CDR3 has 13 residues. V was pared by 3 bases and J by 12 bases, with 14 bases between. Germline loops: CDR1 SEHNR, CDR2 FQNEAQ (reference sequence). For the CDR3, the DNA is TGTGCCAGCAGCTTTTCCCGGGACAAAGAACTGTTTTTT. This codes for CASSFSRDKELFF.

Concerning this clone: Its ends do not fully match the called genes, so a read error is possible. Other nucleotide sequences in the sample specify the same CDR3. The rearrangement uses TRBV20-1 and TRBJ2-7; weak D call: TRBD1 (5 bases). CDR1 is DFQATT, CDR2 SNEGSKA, per germline (reference sequence). The CDR3 runs to 11 residues. The CDR3 sequence is CSAGDSYEQYF. The CDR3 nucleotides read TGCAGTGCTGGAGACAGTTACGAGCAGTACTTC.

The V and J genes are TRBV11-3 and TRBJ2-6; tentative D call: TRBD2 (6 bases). V lost 1 base and J 2 bases, leaving 6 bases between the germline ends. The CDR3 consists of 15 residues. Germline lookup yields CDR1 SGHNT and CDR2 YENEEA. In DNA, the CDR3 is TGTGCCAGCAGCTTAGGGGGGGCTGGGGCCAACGTCCTGACTTTC. As protein: CASSLGGAGANVLTF.

The V and J genes are TRBV5-6 and TRBJ2-1; D remains unclear. The germline gives CDR1 SGHDT, CDR2 YYEEEE. Trimming pared 3 bases from V and 7 bases from J, leaving 5 bases between. This CDR3 region has 11 residues. CDR3 region: CASSSFNEQFF. CDR3 coding DNA: TGTGCCAGCAGCTCCTTTAATGAGCAGTTCTTC.

As DNA, the CDR3 is TGTGCCAGCAGCTTAGAAGGGTCCTCGAACCCTCAAGAGACCCAGTACTTC. This gives the protein CASSLEGSSNPQETQYF. This rearrangement joins TRBV7-6 to TRBJ2-5, with D uncertain. Germline V gives CDR1 SGHVS, CDR2 FNYEAQ. Deletions cut 1 base from V and 2 bases from J, with 17 bases between. The CDR3 spans 17 residues.

This chain uses TRBV5-4 with TRBJ2-7, with D unclear. Germline CDR1 reads SGHNT; CDR2 reads YYREEE (reference sequence). The CDR3 has 13 residues. The ends were cut back, 0 bases at V and 0 bases at J, with 4 bases in the middle. The CDR3 coding sequence is TGTGCCAGCAGCTTGGACATCTCCTACGAGCAGTACGTC. Residues: CASSLDISYEQYV.

The gene calls are TRBV5-4 and TRBJ2-3; TRBD2 matches 11 bases. This CDR3 contains 15 residues. In germline, CDR1 is SGHNT, CDR2 YYREEE (reference sequence). With V trimmed by 2 bases and J by 1 base, 0 bases remained unmatched. Here the CDR3 reads CASSLLAGGTDTQYF. As DNA, the CDR3 is TGTGCCAGCAGCTTACTAGCGGGGGGCACAGATACGCAGTATTTT.

The CDR3 DNA sequence: TGTGCCAGCAGTACCCAGGGGGCGGGCGGCTACACCTTC. Protein sequence: CASSTQGAGGYTF. The genes are TRBV2 and TRBJ1-2, with 8 bases lining up with TRBD1. The CDR3 consists of 13 residues. CDR1 SNHLY and CDR2 FYNNEI come from the germline V gene. Unmatched junction bases numbered 7, after V lost 5 bases and J lost 8 bases.

This clone was seen a single time. The V call is TRBV4-3, the J call TRBJ1-4; 8 bases align to TRBD1. The CDR3 consists of 17 residues. V trimming: 2 bases; J trimming: 7 bases; junction bases outside the gene matches: 12. CDR1 and CDR2 (germline): LGHNA, YSLEER. The CDR3 is CASSQTDRDDGSEKLFF. The CDR3 DNA is TGCGCCAGCAGCCAAACGGACAGGGATGACGGTAGTGAAAAACTGTTTTTT.

This clone was picked up one time. This rearrangement joins TRBV19 to TRBJ2-1, with 8 bases aligning to TRBD2. J gave up 4 bases and V 9 bases, and 11 bases lay outside the gene matches. Germline V lookup: CDR1 LNHDA, CDR2 SQIVND (reference sequence). This CDR3 contains 15 residues. The chain's CDR3 is CASELGGGRYNEQFF. CDR3 coding DNA: TGTGCCAGCGAGCTTGGTGGCGGGAGGTACAATGAGCAGTTCTTC.

This clone has a handful of counts. CDR3 amino acids: CASSPLAGEVVNIQYF. The CDR3, as DNA: TGTGCCAGCAGTCCTTTAGCGGGAGAAGTAGTCAACATTCAGTACTTC. The chain uses TRBV27 and TRBJ2-4; TRBD2 matches at 9 bases. Germline V gene lookup returns CDR1 MNHEY and CDR2 SMNVEV (reference sequence). J lost 7 bases, V lost 5 bases, and 12 bases had no gene match. The CDR3 has 16 amino acids.